These 5 T cell receptor beta chains share one sample of origin, sequenced in a study of T cell responses to AZD1222 COVID-19 vaccine. Assay: immunoSEQ multiplex PCR; the TCRdb copy retains only in-frame clones and omits some. The top ten clones hold more than 0.75% of a sample with about 190,000 clones, roughly 93% of them seen once. The specimen comprised peripheral blood, sampled on day 0 of AZD1222 vaccination. These receptors were collected from an adult in good health.

The V gene is TRBV5-4, the J gene TRBJ1-1, with 10 bases fitting TRBD1. Germline trimming cut 4 bases from V and 3 bases from J; bases unmatched to any gene: 6. Germline V lookup: CDR1 SGHNT, CDR2 YYREEE (reference sequence). The CDR3 has 15 amino acids. In DNA, the CDR3 is TGTGCCAGCAGCCCGCGGACAGGGGGGGACACTGAAGCTTTCTTT. Its protein is CASSPRTGGDTEAFF.

The gene calls are TRBV29-1 and TRBJ2-7; D is undetermined. The CDR3 totals 12 residues. CDR1 is SQVTM, CDR2 ANQGSEA, per germline. Trimming stripped 7 bases from V and 1 base from J, with 11 bases between. CDR3 sequence: CSGTDGSYEQYF. The CDR3 DNA follows: TGCAGCGGTACGGACGGATCCTACGAGCAGTACTTC.

The gene calls are TRBV27 and TRBJ2-3; possible D gene TRBD1, 5 bases. The CDR3 is 20 amino acids. Between the trimmed V and J ends, which lost 6 bases and 6 bases, there was a span of 34 bases. Germline lookup yields CDR1 MNHEY and CDR2 SMNVEV (reference sequence). This chain's CDR3 is CASRNMPPSKFFRVEDTQYF. The CDR3 DNA is TGTGCCAGCAGGAATATGCCGCCGTCGAAATTTTTCAGGGTCGAGGATACGCAGTATTTT.

The chain recombines TRBV9 with TRBJ1-2, with 12 bases aligning to TRBD1. V shed 0 bases, J shed 8 bases, and the junction held 5 bases outside the gene matches. The CDR3 loop spans 15 amino acids. The germline CDR1 and CDR2 sequences are SGDLS and YYNGEE. The CDR3 sequence is CASSVAGQGAGGYTF. Here the CDR3 DNA reads TGTGCCAGCAGCGTAGCGGGACAGGGGGCAGGAGGCTACACCTTC. Looking up the rest from reference TRBV9 and TRBJ1-2 gives the full variable domain: DSGVTQTPKHLITATGQRVTLRCSPRSGDLSVYWYQQSLDQGLQFLIQYYNGEERAKGNILERFSAQQFPDLHSELNLSSLELGDSALYFCASSVAGQGAGGYTFGSGTRLTVV.

V usage is TRBV23-1 and J usage is TRBJ2-2; 7 nucleotides align to TRBD1. TRBV23-1 is filed as an ORF, its function uncertain. This CDR3 region has 15 residues. V trimming: 4 bases; J trimming: 5 bases; junction bases outside the gene matches: 7. CDR3 sequence: CASSPNRGRTGELFF. The DNA of the CDR3 is TGCGCCAGCAGTCCGAACAGGGGACGGACCGGGGAGCTGTTTTTT.